Given below is one TCR beta chain in context. This clone was seen once. No antigen is known for it. Per-base quality was not reported, and no clone a single base away is much larger than it. Trimming takes 3 bases off V and 0 bases off J; junction bases not matched to a gene: 7. The germline V gene sets CDR1 to MGHDK and CDR2 to SYGVNS. The CDR3 holds 18 amino acids from the cysteine to the phenylalanine. Only the CDR3 part of the read is kept: 54 bases, read in frame from the first base. This specimen belongs to a study of CD8+ T cells in alopecia areata (dated by TCRdb to 2016 to 2018). With regard to the full study: The treated patients, all with moderate-to-severe alopecia areata, were enrolled in an open-label pilot trial of oral tofacitinib given at 5 to 10 mg twice daily. Tofacitinib was given for 6 to 18 months, followed by 6 months of follow-up off drug to assess delayed response and recurrence. Disease severity in treated patients was measured with the SALT score, which quantifies the percentage of affected scalp surface area. In both human patients and the C3H/HeJ mouse model, the study applied high-throughput TCRbeta sequencing to look at T cell clonal expansion in alopecia areata. Scalp tissue and sorted CD4+ and CD8+ peripheral blood T cells from patchy and totalis/universalis alopecia areata patients and from healthy controls were covered by human TCRbeta sequencing. Biopsies were taken from tofacitinib-treated patients at baseline and again at 4 and 24 weeks into treatment, and several of those patients also had a later scalp biopsy. Clonality in the scalp was compared among normal scalp (n=4), patchy alopecia areata scalp (n=8), and alopecia totalis/universalis scalp (n=8). The RNA source kit depended on sample type: the PAXgene miRNA kit for fixed scalp, the miRNeasy kit for PBMCs, and the RNeasy kit for mouse skin. TCRbeta CDR3 regions were amplified by immunoSEQ multiplex PCR with 35 Vbeta forward and 13 Jbeta reverse primers. Overall results and qualifications from the work: Compared with normal scalp, lesional scalp had higher clonality and more expanded CD8+ clones, particularly in alopecia totalis/universalis, a pattern that suggests antigenic drive. Scalp TCR repertoire analysis is complicated because resident alphabeta T cells in normal human skin are also sequenced, whereas mouse skin is dominated by gammadelta T cells. Many expanded lesional clones were found to persist in scalp and blood during tofacitinib treatment, and relapse after treatment cessation may be partly explained by this persistence. Because the treated cohort was small and had just a single nonresponder, larger studies are needed to establish links between baseline CD8+ expansion and response. With tofacitinib, both scalp clonality and the number of expanded CD8+ clones among the top 100 scalp clones went down significantly. Compared with mice, TCR sequences shared between patients were less clear, possibly partly because of HLA diversity across the patient population.

The treatment or condition label here, explained by the study, means: oral pan-JAK inhibitor, 5-10 mg twice daily. From alopecia areata patients, peripheral blood was collected along with lesional scalp punch biopsies. PBMCs were isolated by density centrifugation and stained for CD3, CD4 and CD8, and CD4+ and CD8+ T cells were sorted on a FACSAria. The library was generated by the immunoSEQ multiplex PCR assay. RNA was extracted from all samples and reverse transcribed into cDNA, which served as template for TCR sequencing. First-strand cDNA was synthesized using SuperScript III with a 2:1 mix of oligo-dT and random hexamers. A synthetic immune receptor repertoire was used to measure amplification bias, and any remaining bias was corrected computationally. The original methods were these. Raw reads were preprocessed for error removal, and CDR3 was defined according to IMGT conventions as running from the conserved cysteine to phenylalanine. To get clonality, Shannon entropy was normalized by log2 of the number of productive unique TCRs and the result was subtracted from 1. CD4 or CD8 identity of scalp clones was inferred by cross-referencing scalp TCRbeta sequences with sorted blood CD4 and CD8 repertoires. The table was pulled from immuneACCESS by TCRdb, which kept in-frame rearrangements only. Such tables lose some clones; where checked, under half of the loss comes from unresolved V genes, and the rest has no known cause. V and J calls plus clone size are reproduced from that table; the DNA served to infer D and trimming. The sample table lists 200,000 to 250,000 clones, more than 30% of them with a count of one. Together, the top ten hold roughly 0.45% of the sample.

The TCR was taken from a human donor with alopecia areata. The chain is assembled from TRBV25-1 and TRBJ2-6, with 8 middle bases fitting TRBD2. The sequences come from CD4+ T cells sorted from blood, collected at approximately week 34, from a patient treated with tofacitinib. The sequence in DNA is TGTGCCAGCAGTGATTCGGGGGGGACCACCTCTGGGGCCAACGTCCTGACTTTC. This sequence encodes CASSDSGGTTSGANVLTF.